This passage covers 13 T cell receptor beta chains from one sample sequenced in a study of blood T cell repertoires in COVID-19. TCRdb's table, derived via immunoSEQ multiplex PCR, lists solely in-frame clones and lacks some. This table has about 210,000 clones, more than 80% appearing once. The specimen was PBMCs or T cells enriched from blood (not recorded which). The receptors shown here come from a man aged 35-49 years who had recovered from COVID-19.

A single count supports this clone. This specimen includes other DNA sequences encoding the same CDR3. The V call is TRBV18, the J call TRBJ2-7; 7 nucleotides align to TRBD2. The CDR3 has 14 amino acids. J was trimmed by 2 bases and V by 3 bases; bases with no gene match: 4. The V gene's germline CDR1 is KGHSH and CDR2 LQKENI. This CDR3 is CASSPGGQTYEQYF. As DNA, the CDR3 is TGTGCCAGCTCACCGGGAGGGCAGACCTACGAGCAGTACTTC.

This clone was counted only a few times. The chain joins TRBV19 to TRBJ2-1; 11 nucleotides agree with TRBD2. Germline CDR1 LNHDA, CDR2 SQIVND (reference sequence). Losses at the gene ends were 3 bases for V and 7 bases for J; bases not matched to a gene: 5. The CDR3 length is 15 residues. Here the CDR3 DNA reads TGTGCCAGTAGTATGGCCCTAGCGGGAGGTAATGAGCAGTTCTTC. Its protein is CASSMALAGGNEQFF.

The chain links TRBV7-9 to TRBJ2-7, with 7 bases lining up with TRBD1. This CDR3 has 13 residues. V lost 1 base, J lost 6 bases, and 3 bases stayed unmatched. CDR1 SEHNR and CDR2 FQNEAQ come from the germline V gene (reference sequence). The CDR3 region is CASSLGDSSEQYF. The CDR3 nucleotides read TGTGCCAGCAGCTTAGGGGACAGCTCCGAGCAGTACTTC.

The chain links TRBV3-1 (or the pseudogene TRBV3-2) to TRBJ1-2; 8 nucleotides agree with TRBD1. Germline values: CDR1 LGHDT, CDR2 YNNKEL (reference sequence). After removal of 4 bases from V and 3 bases from J, the junction contained 10 bases not matched to a gene. CDR3 length: 16 amino acids. The CDR3 DNA reads TGTGCCAGCAGCCGCCTTCTTGGACAGGGAGACTATGGCTACACCTTC. It is translated as CASSRLLGQGDYGYTF.

The V and J genes are TRBV7-8 and TRBJ1-2, with D maybe TRBD1 (5 bases). Trimming cost V 2 bases and J 7 bases, with 14 bases left between them. Germline V gene sequence: CDR1 SGHVS, CDR2 FQNEAQ. The CDR3 spans 14 residues. DNA of the CDR3: TGTGCCAGCAGCTTATTGGCAGGGCATAGTGGCTACACCTTC. It yields the protein CASSLLAGHSGYTF. The full variable domain, its missing parts supplied by reference TRBV7-8 and TRBJ1-2, is GAGVSQSPRYKVAKRGQDVALRCDPISGHVSLFWYQQALGQGPEFLTYFQNEAQLDKSGLPSDRFFAERPEGSVSTLKIQRTQQEDSAVYLCASSLLAGHSGYTFGSGTRLTVV.

CDR3 DNA sequence: TGCGCCAGCAGCCCCCGGACAGGGGCAAATCAGCCCCAGCATTTT. Its translation is CASSPRTGANQPQHF. V usage is TRBV5-1 and J usage is TRBJ1-5, with TRBD1 matching 9 bases. The CDR3 consists of 15 residues. Germline values: CDR1 SGHRS, CDR2 YFSETQ. V gave up 4 bases and J gave up 4 bases; unmatched junction bases: 6.

Written as DNA, the CDR3 is TGCGCCAGCAGTTACAGGGGGAGTCTGTCCTACGAGCAGTACTTC. The encoded protein is CASSYRGSLSYEQYF. This chain uses TRBV5-1 with TRBJ2-7; 8 positions match TRBD1. This CDR3 comprises 15 residues. Germline assignment: CDR1 SGHRS and CDR2 YFSETQ. V lost 5 bases, J lost 1 base, and 8 bases stayed unmatched.

This chain links TRBV5-6 with TRBJ1-1; tentative D call: TRBD1 (5 bases). Germline CDR1 reads SGHDT; CDR2 reads YYEEEE. The CDR3 covers 15 residues. V was cut by 0 bases and J by 7 bases, with 16 bases left in between. The CDR3 loop is CASSLGTLPGGEAFF. CDR3 in DNA: TGTGCCAGCAGCTTGGGGACGCTACCGGGGGGTGAAGCTTTCTTT.

The chain uses TRBV5-1 and TRBJ2-7, with a weak D call TRBD2 (6 bases). Germline V gene sequence: CDR1 SGHRS, CDR2 YFSETQ. V was clipped by 4 bases and J by 9 bases, with 11 bases between them. This CDR3 has 11 residues. CDR3 in DNA: TGCGCCAGCAGCACTGGACTATTGCAGTACTTC. Protein sequence: CASSTGLLQYF. Full variable domain (remainder filled in from reference TRBV5-1 and TRBJ2-7): KAGVTQTPRYLIKTRGQQVTLSCSPISGHRSVSWYQQTPGQGLQFLFEYFSETQRNKGNFPGRFSGRQFSNSRSEMNVSTLELGDSALYLCASSTGLLQYFGPGTRLTVT.

The gene calls are TRBV9 and TRBJ2-7; the D gene is possibly TRBD2 (6 bases). This CDR3 contains 15 residues. Germline V gene lookup returns CDR1 SGDLS and CDR2 YYNGEE. V lost 4 bases and J lost 3, with 17 bases in between. DNA for the CDR3: TGTGCCAGCAGCCTGTCGGGACTCGATGGCTACGAGCAGTACTTC. It yields the protein CASSLSGLDGYEQYF.

In this sample, this clone turned up once. The chain joins TRBV19 to TRBJ1-5; the D gene is possibly TRBD1 (5 bases). The CDR3 has 13 amino acids. V was shortened by 3 bases and J by 7 bases, with 10 bases between the two germline ends. Germline assignment: CDR1 LNHDA and CDR2 SQIVND (reference sequence). The CDR3: CASSINRGQPQHF. The CDR3 DNA reads as TGTGCCAGTAGTATCAATAGGGGACAGCCCCAGCATTTT.

V is TRBV7-8 and J is TRBJ1-2; maybe TRBD1 (6 bases). The V gene's germline CDR1 is SGHVS and CDR2 FQNEAQ. The CDR3 is 13 amino acids. The V end was cut by 5 bases, the J end by 4 bases, with 11 bases between. CDR3 sequence reads: CASSRDKLYGYTF. CDR3 sequence (DNA): TGTGCCAGCAGCCGGGACAAGCTCTATGGCTACACCTTC.

V gene TRBV12-3 or TRBV12-4 combines with J gene TRBJ1-2; maybe TRBD1 (5 bases). The V end was cut by 6 bases, the J end by 2 bases, with 10 bases between. The CDR3 totals 13 residues. The CDR3: CASSSQGNYGYTF. The CDR3 DNA reads TGTGCCAGCAGCTCTCAGGGAAACTATGGCTACACCTTC.